This T cell receptor beta chain was found in a study of blood T cell repertoires in COVID-19. Study information: Some COVID-19 samples were acute and others convalescent; all came from the United States, Italy and Spain.

Germline values: CDR1 LNHDA, CDR2 SQIVND (reference sequence). The germline V and J ends were trimmed by 3 bases and 0 bases, with 12 bases remaining between them. The CDR3 has 15 amino acids. Libraries were prepared by immunoSEQ multiplex PCR; TCRdb keeps only in-frame clonotypes and omits some of them. The data contain 210,000 or so clones, more than 80% of them singletons. The source material was PBMCs or T cells enriched from blood (not recorded which). This clonotype was sampled from a man aged 55-75 years who had recovered from COVID-19. J is TRBJ2-7 and V is TRBV19; TRBD1 might be the D (5 bases). CDR3 sequence (DNA): TGTGCCAGTAGTATCCTCCCAGGGAACTCCTACGAGCAGTACTTC. It codes for CASSILPGNSYEQYF. Looking up the rest from reference TRBV19 and TRBJ2-7 gives the full variable domain: DGGITQSPKYLFRKEGQNVTLSCEQNLNHDAMYWYRQDPGQGLRLIYYSQIVNDFQKGDIAEGYSVSREKKESFPLTVTSAQKNPTAFYLCASSILPGNSYEQYFGPGTRLTVT.